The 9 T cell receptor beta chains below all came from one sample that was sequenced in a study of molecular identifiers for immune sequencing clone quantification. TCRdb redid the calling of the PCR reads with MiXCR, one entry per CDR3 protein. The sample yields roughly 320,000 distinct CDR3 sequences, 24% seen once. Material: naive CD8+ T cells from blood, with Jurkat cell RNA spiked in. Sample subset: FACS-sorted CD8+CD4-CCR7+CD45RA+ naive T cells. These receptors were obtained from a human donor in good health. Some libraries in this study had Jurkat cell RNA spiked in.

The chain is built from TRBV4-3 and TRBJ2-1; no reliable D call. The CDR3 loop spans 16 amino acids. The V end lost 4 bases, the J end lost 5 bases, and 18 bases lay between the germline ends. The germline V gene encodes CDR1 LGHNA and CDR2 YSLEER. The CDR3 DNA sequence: TGCGCCAGCAGCCTAGATGCGTACAGTGGGAACAATGAGCAGTTCTTC. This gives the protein CASSLDAYSGNNEQFF.

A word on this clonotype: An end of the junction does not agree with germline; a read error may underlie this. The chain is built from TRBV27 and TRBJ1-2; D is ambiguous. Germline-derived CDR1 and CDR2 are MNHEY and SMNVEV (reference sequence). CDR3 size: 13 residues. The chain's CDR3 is CASRLIGGYGYTF. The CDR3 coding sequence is TGTGCCAGCCGTTTAATAGGCGGCTATGGCTACACCTTC.

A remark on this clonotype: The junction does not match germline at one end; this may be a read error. In DNA, the CDR3 is TGTGCCAGCAGCTTAGACCCAGGGTTTGCAACTAATGAAAACCTGTTTTTT. This translates into CASSLDPGFATNENLFF. This chain uses TRBV7-2 with TRBJ1-4; a possible D gene is TRBD1 (5 bases). Germline V gives CDR1 SGHTA, CDR2 FQGNSA. This CDR3 spans 17 amino acids.

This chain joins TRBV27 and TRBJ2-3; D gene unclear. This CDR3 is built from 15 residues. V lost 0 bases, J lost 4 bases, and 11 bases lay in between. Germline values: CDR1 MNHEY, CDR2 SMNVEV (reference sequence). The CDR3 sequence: CASSLSLLVSDTQYF. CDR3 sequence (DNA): TGTGCCAGCAGTTTATCCCTCCTAGTTTCAGATACGCAGTATTTT.

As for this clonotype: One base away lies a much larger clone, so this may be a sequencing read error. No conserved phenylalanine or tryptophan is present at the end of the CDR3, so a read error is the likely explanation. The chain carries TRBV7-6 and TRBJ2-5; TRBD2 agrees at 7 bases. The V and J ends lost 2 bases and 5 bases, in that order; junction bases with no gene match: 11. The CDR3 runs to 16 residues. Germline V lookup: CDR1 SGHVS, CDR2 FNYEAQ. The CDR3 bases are TGTGCCAGCAGCTTAAATATACCTGCGGGAGAGGAGACCCAGTACTCC. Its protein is CASSLNIPAGEETQYS.

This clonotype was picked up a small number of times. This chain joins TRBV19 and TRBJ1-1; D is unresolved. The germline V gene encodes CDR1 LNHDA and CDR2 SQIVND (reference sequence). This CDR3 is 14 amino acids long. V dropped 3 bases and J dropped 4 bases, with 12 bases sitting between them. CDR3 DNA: TGTGCCAGTAGTATTGGCGGGTCTGGCACTGAAGCTTTCTTT. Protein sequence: CASSIGGSGTEAFF.

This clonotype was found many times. CDR3 protein: CASSLLKGARGTDTQYF. The CDR3 region has the DNA TGTGCCAGCAGTTTACTAAAGGGGGCGCGGGGCACAGATACGCAGTATTTT. The chain recombines TRBV28 with TRBJ2-3; TRBD1 agrees at 7 bases. Germline CDR1 MDHEN, CDR2 SYDVKM. V gave up 2 bases and J gave up 1 base; unmatched junction bases: 9. There are 17 residues in the CDR3. Full variable domain (remainder filled in from reference TRBV28 and TRBJ2-3): DVKVTQSSRYLVKRTGEKVFLECVQDMDHENMFWYRQDPGLGLRLIYFSYDVKMKEKGDIPEGYSVSREKKERFSLILESASTNQTSMYLCASSLLKGARGTDTQYFGPGTRLTVL.

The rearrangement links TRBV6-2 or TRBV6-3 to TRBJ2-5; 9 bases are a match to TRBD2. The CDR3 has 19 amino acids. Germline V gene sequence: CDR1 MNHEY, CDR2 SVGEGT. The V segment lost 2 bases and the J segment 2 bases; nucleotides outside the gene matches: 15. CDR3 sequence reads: CASSYPPGTSSEWQETQYF. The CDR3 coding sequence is TGTGCCAGCAGTTACCCTCCCGGGACTAGCAGTGAGTGGCAAGAGACCCAGTACTTC.

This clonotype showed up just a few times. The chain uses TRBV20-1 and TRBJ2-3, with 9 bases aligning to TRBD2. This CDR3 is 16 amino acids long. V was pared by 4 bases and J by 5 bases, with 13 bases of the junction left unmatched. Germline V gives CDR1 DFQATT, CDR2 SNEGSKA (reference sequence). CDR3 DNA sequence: TGCAGTGCTACTGGACTAGCGCATGGGAGGGGAGATACGCAGTATTTT. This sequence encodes CSATGLAHGRGDTQYF.